Listed below are T cell receptor beta chains from one sample, sequenced in a study of blood T cell repertoires in COVID-19. Profiling relied on immunoSEQ multiplex PCR, and the TCRdb table lists in-frame clones only, not all of them. The profile shows some 48,000 clones, roughly 88% of them singletons. The material sequenced was peripheral blood. Receptors originate from a human donor in a cohort sampled during active COVID-19. Both conserved end residues are part of each CDR3. A D gene is named only where the DNA matches it firmly. Clone sizes are given selectively: once, few, many, or a class where the clone is expanded.

-	TRBV19	-	TRBJ2-3	TGTGCCACCAATACGGGACAACTCACAGATACGCAGTATTTT	CATNTGQLTDTQYF
-	TRBV28	-	TRBJ1-2	TGTGCCACCACGGTGTCGGGGGGCCGGTTCTATGGCTACACCTTC	CATTVSGGRFYGYTF
-	TRBV5-1	TRBD2	TRBJ2-3	TGCGCCAGCAGCCGGGGGGGGCGGCGGACTAGCACAGATACGCAGTATTTT	CASSRGGRRTSTDTQYF
-	TRBV18	-	TRBJ2-5	TGTGCCAGCTCACCGGGCAGACAAGAGACCCAGTACTTC	CASSPGRQETQYF
few	TRBV11-3	TRBD2	TRBJ2-7	TGTGCCAGCAGCCCCGGACTAGCGGGAGTTAACGAGCAGTACTTC	CASSPGLAGVNEQYF
-	TRBV7-2	-	TRBJ1-5	TGTGCCAGCAGCTTAGGTGGGGGCGCCGACAATCAGCCCCAGCATTTT	CASSLGGGADNQPQHF
few	TRBV4-3	-	TRBJ1-5	TGCGCCAGCAGCCAAGAAAAGGAGCAGCCCCAGCATTTT	CASSQEKEQPQHF
once	TRBV24-1	TRBD1	TRBJ1-3	TGTGCCACCAGTGATTCTAAGACAGGGGGCGAGGACACCATATATTTT	CATSDSKTGGEDTIYF
-	TRBV18	TRBD2	TRBJ2-7	TGTGCCAGCTCACCACCTGGACTAGCGGGAGGCAACGAGCAGTACTTC	CASSPPGLAGGNEQYF
-	TRBV28	-	TRBJ2-1	TGTGCCAGCAGTTTAGCGGGATGGCCTTTCTTC	CASSLAGWPFF
-	TRBV10-2	TRBD2	TRBJ2-3	TGCGCCAGCAGTGTTGGGCTAGCGGGAGTCTCAGATACGCAGTATTTT	CASSVGLAGVSDTQYF
-	TRBV7-3	TRBD1	TRBJ2-1	TGTGCCAGCAGCAAGGACAGGGGAAGATACAATGAGCAGTTCTTC	CASSKDRGRYNEQFF
-	TRBV21-1	-	TRBJ2-7	TGTGCCAGCAGCTACGGGAGTGACTACGAGCAGTACTTC	CASSYGSDYEQYF
-	TRBV6-2/TRBV6-3	-	TRBJ2-1	TGTGCCAGCAGTTACTCGACAGCCCTCTCCTACAATGAGCAGTTCTTC	CASSYSTALSYNEQFF
-	TRBV28	-	TRBJ2-5	TGTGCCAGCAGGCTACAAGAGACCCAGTACTTC	CASRLQETQYF
-	TRBV19	-	TRBJ2-1	TGTGCCAGTAGTTCTCCGCTAGGCAATGAGCAGTTCTTC	CASSSPLGNEQFF
-	TRBV28	-	TRBJ2-2	TGTGCCAGCAGTTCCGCTCCATCATTATCAGGGGCCGGGGAGCTGTTTTTT	CASSSAPSLSGAGELFF
-	TRBV5-1	TRBD1	TRBJ2-5	TGCGCCAGCAGCTTGGAAGGGACAGGGCGCCAAGAGACCCAGTACTTC	CASSLEGTGRQETQYF
-	TRBV5-1	TRBD2	TRBJ2-5	TGCGCCAGCATGCCGCGGGTCCCAGCGGGGGAGACCCAGTACTTC	CASMPRVPAGETQYF
-	TRBV7-2	-	TRBJ2-1	TGTGCCAGCAGCTCCCCGGACGGGAGTGGGACCTACAATGAGCAGTTCTTC	CASSSPDGSGTYNEQFF
-	TRBV2	-	TRBJ2-7	TGTGCCAGCGGCCGACAGAATACCTACGAGCAGTACTTC	CASGRQNTYEQYF
-	TRBV6-5	TRBD1	TRBJ1-1	TGTGCCAGCAGAGGACAGGGTGAAGCTTTCTTT	CASRGQGEAFF
-	TRBV28	-	TRBJ1-2	TGTGCCAGCAGTTTACGACTCTATGGCTACACCTTC	CASSLRLYGYTF
few	TRBV28	TRBD1	TRBJ1-2	TGTGCCAGCAGTCCCCCGGGACAGGGTGATGGCTACACCTTC	CASSPPGQGDGYTF
-	TRBV6-2/TRBV6-3	TRBD2	TRBJ2-7	TGTGCCAGCAGTTGGACTAGCGGGAGCCGCGGGTACTTC	CASSWTSGSRGYF
-	TRBV25-1	TRBD1	TRBJ1-2	TGTGCCAGCAGTGAAACTAACAGGGGAGGCGATGGCTACACCTTC	CASSETNRGGDGYTF
-	TRBV11-2	TRBD1	TRBJ2-7	TGTGCCAGCGGACCCGGGACAGGGGGCTGGGAGCAGTACTTC	CASGPGTGGWEQYF
-	TRBV7-9	TRBD2	TRBJ2-7	TGTGCCAGCAGCTTAGCTAGCGGGAGTTGGGAGGAGCAGTACTTC	CASSLASGSWEEQYF
-	TRBV10-3	TRBD1	TRBJ2-7	TGTGCCATCAGTGACCACAGGGGGCTCAGCTCCTACGAGCAGTACTTC	CAISDHRGLSSYEQYF